These T cell receptor beta chains were read from a single sample in a study of blood T cell repertoires in COVID-19. Assay used: immunoSEQ multiplex PCR; TCRdb lists only in-frame clones, some missing. The sample has over 85,000 clones; over 75% are singletons. Source material: peripheral blood. These receptors originate from a human donor in a cohort sampled during active COVID-19. Both conserved end residues are part of each CDR3. A D gene is named only where the DNA matches it firmly. Only some rows state a clone size, as once, few, many or a class for expanded clones.

CDR3 DNA: TGTGCCAGCAGCCCCACCCGGGACTCCGCACTAAACTTC
CDR3 protein: CASSPTRDSALNF
J gene: TRBJ2-5
V gene: TRBV16
D gene: NA
clone size: NA

CDR3 DNA: TGTGCCAGCAGCTTATCAGTGACAGGGATTGACACTGAAGCTTTCTTT
CDR3 protein: CASSLSVTGIDTEAFF
J gene: TRBJ1-1
V gene: TRBV7-9
D gene: TRBD1
clone size: NA

CDR3 DNA: TGTGCCTCCCGGCCTGCGGTTCTAGCGGGGGGAAGCTCCTACGAGCAGTACTTC
CDR3 protein: CASRPAVLAGGSSYEQYF
J gene: TRBJ2-7
V gene: TRBV5-4
D gene: TRBD2
clone size: NA

CDR3 DNA: TGTGCCAGCAGCCTCCCATTGGCTAGCGGCCTCGATGAGCAGTTCTTC
CDR3 protein: CASSLPLASGLDEQFF
J gene: TRBJ2-1
V gene: TRBV7-3
D gene: TRBD2
clone size: NA

CDR3 DNA: TGTGCCAGCAGCCAATTGAAGGAGGGTTACACCTTC
CDR3 protein: CASSQLKEGYTF
J gene: TRBJ1-2
V gene: TRBV16
D gene: NA
clone size: once

CDR3 DNA: TGTGCCAGCAGACGTTCAGGGACTTTAAGCGCCTTCCTGAACACTGAAGCTTTCTTT
CDR3 protein: CASRRSGTLSAFLNTEAFF
J gene: TRBJ1-1
V gene: TRBV7-9
D gene: NA
clone size: NA

CDR3 DNA: TGTGCCAGTAGTATTGAGTGGAGCTCCTACAATGAGCAGTTCTTC
CDR3 protein: CASSIEWSSYNEQFF
J gene: TRBJ2-1
V gene: TRBV19
D gene: NA
clone size: few

CDR3 DNA: TGTGCCATCAGTGACCCCAGCGGGACTAGCGGGAGGCGCTCCTACAATGAGCAGTTCTTC
CDR3 protein: CAISDPSGTSGRRSYNEQFF
J gene: TRBJ2-1
V gene: TRBV10-3
D gene: TRBD2
clone size: NA

CDR3 DNA: TGCAGCGCGTACGGAGACCTTAAAGAGCAGTACTTC
CDR3 protein: CSAYGDLKEQYF
J gene: TRBJ2-7
V gene: TRBV29-1
D gene: NA
clone size: NA

CDR3 DNA: TGTGCCAGCAGTTCAGGGACAGCCCATGAAAAACTGTTTTTT
CDR3 protein: CASSSGTAHEKLFF
J gene: TRBJ1-4
V gene: TRBV6-5
D gene: TRBD1
clone size: NA

CDR3 DNA: TGTGCCAGCAGCTTACAGACGGGCGCCGGAGGGGATACGCAGTATTTT
CDR3 protein: CASSLQTGAGGDTQYF
J gene: TRBJ2-3
V gene: TRBV7-2
D gene: NA
clone size: NA

CDR3 DNA: TGTGCCAGCAGCTCCAGGGGGGACGGCGAGCAGTACTTC
CDR3 protein: CASSSRGDGEQYF
J gene: TRBJ2-7
V gene: TRBV12-3/TRBV12-4
D gene: NA
clone size: NA

CDR3 DNA: TGTGCCAGCAGCCCAGGGGGCGGGCAGACCCAGTACTTC
CDR3 protein: CASSPGGGQTQYF
J gene: TRBJ2-5
V gene: TRBV28
D gene: TRBD1
clone size: NA

CDR3 DNA: TGCGCCAGCAGCTCCGAAAGACTGGAGGGGTTCACTGGAAACACCATATATTTT
CDR3 protein: CASSSERLEGFTGNTIYF
J gene: TRBJ1-3
V gene: TRBV5-1
D gene: NA
clone size: NA

CDR3 DNA: TGTGCCAGCAGTTTATACTGGGACTTGAACACCGGGGAGCTGTTTTTT
CDR3 protein: CASSLYWDLNTGELFF
J gene: TRBJ2-2
V gene: TRBV28
D gene: NA
clone size: NA

CDR3 DNA: TGCGCCAGCAGCTGGACTACAGCGAGCACAGATACGCAGTATTTT
CDR3 protein: CASSWTTASTDTQYF
J gene: TRBJ2-3
V gene: TRBV5-1
D gene: NA
clone size: NA

CDR3 DNA: TGTGCCAGCAGTGAAGCCGGCAAGACAGGGCGAGATGGCTACACCTTC
CDR3 protein: CASSEAGKTGRDGYTF
J gene: TRBJ1-2
V gene: TRBV2
D gene: TRBD1
clone size: NA

CDR3 DNA: TGTGCCAGCAGTGAGGGGCTCAGGGAGGTAGATACGCAGTATTTT
CDR3 protein: CASSEGLREVDTQYF
J gene: TRBJ2-3
V gene: TRBV6-1
D gene: NA
clone size: NA

CDR3 DNA: TGTGCCAGCAGCGTGAGAACGACAGATTCACCCCTCCACTTT
CDR3 protein: CASSVRTTDSPLHF
J gene: TRBJ1-6
V gene: TRBV9
D gene: NA
clone size: NA